A single sample gave rise to the 27 T cell receptor beta chains below, sequenced in a study of spatial heterogeneity in lung cancer. From the 5' RACE reads, TCRdb called clonotypes with MiXCR, one entry per CDR3 protein. The sample includes more than 9,500 distinct CDR3 sequences, over 15% of them seen just once. Time point described: sample taken at primary tumor resection. The input material, whole RNA from tumor, nontumor lung or frozen PBMC, was sequenced unsorted. Material: PBMCs, obtained at surgery. These receptors were obtained from a male donor with early-stage non-small cell lung cancer.

This clonotype has ten or more counts. This chain joins TRBV20-1 and TRBJ1-1; D is perhaps TRBD1 (5 bases). V gave up 3 bases and J gave up 0 bases, with 14 bases separating them. CDR3 length: 15 amino acids. Germline V gives CDR1 DFQATT, CDR2 SNEGSKA (reference sequence). The CDR3 sequence: CSASVVGQMNTEAFF. The CDR3 DNA sequence: TGCAGTGCTAGTGTCGTCGGACAAATGAACACTGAAGCTTTCTTT.

This clonotype came up a few times. The rearrangement uses TRBV19 and TRBJ2-7; D gene uncertain. Germline V gene data show CDR1 as LNHDA and CDR2 as SQIVND (reference sequence). V lost 3 bases to trimming and J lost 3 bases, with 9 bases between them. The CDR3 length is 13 residues. CDR3 sequence (DNA): TGTGCCAGTAGTATGGGGATTGTCTACGAGCAGTACTTC. Amino acids: CASSMGIVYEQYF.

This clonotype occurred many times. The chain links TRBV20-1 to TRBJ1-3; 9 nucleotides line up with TRBD1. With 3 bases clipped from V and 0 bases from J, the junction kept 3 bases outside the gene matches. This CDR3 is 15 amino acids long. Germline V gene data show CDR1 as DFQATT and CDR2 as SNEGSKA (reference sequence). The CDR3: CSASTGGYSGNTIYF. The CDR3 DNA is TGCAGTGCTAGTACAGGGGGCTACTCTGGAAACACCATATATTTT.

This clonotype has just a few counts. The rearrangement joins TRBV5-4 to TRBJ1-2, with 8 nucleotides matching TRBD1. Germline V lookup: CDR1 SGHNT, CDR2 YYREEE (reference sequence). This CDR3 is 13 amino acids long. The J segment lost 4 bases and the V segment lost 5 bases, leaving 4 bases of the junction unmatched. In DNA form, the CDR3 reads TGTGCCAGCAGTTCAGGGGGCCCCTATGGCTACACCTTC. It codes for CASSSGGPYGYTF. Full variable domain (rest looked up from reference TRBV5-4 and TRBJ1-2): ETGVTQSPTHLIKTRGQQVTLRCSSQSGHNTVSWYQQALGQGPQFIFQYYREEENGRGNFPPRFSGLQFPNYSSELNVNALELDDSALYLCASSSGGPYGYTFGSGTRLTVV.

There are a few counts of this clonotype. The chain joins TRBV7-9 to TRBJ2-7; unclear D gene. This CDR3 is built from 11 residues. Germline CDR1 SEHNR, CDR2 FQNEAQ (reference sequence). V dropped 5 bases and J dropped 2 bases, with 4 bases sitting between them. As DNA, the CDR3 is TGTGCCAGCAGCATCACCTACGAGCAGTACTTC. As protein: CASSITYEQYF.

This clonotype was counted many times. The chain is built from TRBV2 and TRBJ2-7, with D hard to call. The CDR3 runs 12 residues. CDR1 is SNHLY and CDR2 is FYNNEI in the germline V gene. Trimming took off 0 bases at V and 4 bases at J, with 4 bases between the two ends. The CDR3 DNA follows: TGTGCCAGCAGTGAAGCGAGTTACGAGCAGTACTTC. It codes for CASSEASYEQYF.

In DNA form, the CDR3 reads TGTGCCTGGAGTGCCCCCCGGGGGAGTTACAATGAGCAGTTCTTC. Its protein is CAWSAPRGSYNEQFF. The rearrangement joins TRBV30 to TRBJ2-1, with D possibly TRBD2 on 6 matching bases. Between the trimmed V and J ends, which lost 1 base and 4 bases, there was a span of 14 bases. The CDR3 extends over 15 amino acids. CDR1 is GTSNPN and CDR2 is SVGIG in the germline V gene (reference sequence).

Ten or more counts support this clonotype. This rearrangement joins TRBV20-1 to TRBJ2-1, with TRBD1 as a possible D gene (6 bases). This CDR3 is built from 18 residues. V was trimmed by 1 base and J by 1 base, leaving 20 bases between them. CDR1 and CDR2 from the germline V gene are DFQATT and SNEGSKA (reference sequence). In DNA, the CDR3 is TGCAGTGCTAGAGTCAGGGGTATGCGGGTTAGGTCCTACAATGAGCAGTTCTTC. It is translated as CSARVRGMRVRSYNEQFF.

In this sample, this clonotype turned up many times. The chain is built from TRBV11-2 and TRBJ2-3; a possible D gene is TRBD1 (6 bases). CDR3 length equals 16 residues. The germline CDR1 and CDR2 sequences are SGHAT and FQNNGV. V was trimmed by 1 base and J by 2 bases, leaving 13 bases between them. CDR3 DNA: TGTGCCAGCAGCTTAGCCAATGGACAGTCCACAGATACGCAGTATTTT. Its protein product is CASSLANGQSTDTQYF.

This clonotype was detected only a few times. This rearrangement joins TRBV7-8 to TRBJ2-5; 10 nucleotides line up with TRBD2. The CDR3 totals 16 residues. From germline, CDR1 is SGHVS and CDR2 FQNEAQ. J lost 5 bases, V lost 6 bases, and 12 bases had no gene match. The CDR3 sequence is CASSLLVAGGLETQYF. As DNA, the CDR3 is TGTGCCAGCAGTCTACTTGTAGCGGGAGGTTTGGAGACCCAGTACTTC. Looking up the rest from reference TRBV7-8 and TRBJ2-5 gives the full variable domain: GAGVSQSPRYKVAKRGQDVALRCDPISGHVSLFWYQQALGQGPEFLTYFQNEAQLDKSGLPSDRFFAERPEGSVSTLKIQRTQQEDSAVYLCASSLLVAGGLETQYFGPGTRLLVL.

The J gene is TRBJ1-2, the V gene TRBV29-1; D not resolved. Germline CDR1 and CDR2: SQVTM and ANQGSEA. This CDR3 is built from 11 residues. V was clipped by 0 bases and J by 11 bases, with 10 bases between them. The CDR3 region has the DNA TGCAGCGTTGAAGATGAAGCAACGTACACCTTC. It is translated as CSVEDEATYTF.

This clonotype was found many times. The chain recombines TRBV12-3 or TRBV12-4 with TRBJ1-5; 10 bases map to TRBD1. The V gene end was trimmed by 8 bases and the J gene end by 4 bases; junction bases not matched to a gene: 8. The CDR3 is made up of 15 amino acids. This CDR3 reads CASGGQGNANQPQHF. CDR3 bases: TGTGCCAGCGGGGGACAGGGGAACGCTAATCAGCCCCAGCATTTT.

The J gene is TRBJ1-2, the V gene TRBV7-2; maybe TRBD1 (6 bases). CDR3 size: 14 residues. Trimming pared 1 base from V and 6 bases from J, leaving 12 bases between. Germline V gene lookup returns CDR1 SGHTA and CDR2 FQGNSA. CDR3 in DNA: TGTGCCAGCAGCTTAGAGGGCACAGGGCATGGCTACACCTTC. Its protein product is CASSLEGTGHGYTF. Full variable domain (remainder filled in from reference TRBV7-2 and TRBJ1-2): GAGVSQSPSNKVTEKGKDVELRCDPISGHTALYWYRQSLGQGLEFLIYFQGNSAPDKSGLPSDRFSAERTGGSVSTLTIQRTQQEDSAVYLCASSLEGTGHGYTFGSGTRLTVV.

This chain links TRBV20-1 with TRBJ2-1; 12 bases are a match to TRBD2. The germline V gene has CDR1 DFQATT and CDR2 SNEGSKA (reference sequence). The CDR3 extends over 16 amino acids. Germline trimming cut 5 bases from V and 4 bases from J; bases unmatched to any gene: 9. CDR3 coding DNA: TGCAGTGCTCCCCCACGGACTAGCGGGGTTTACAATGAGCAGTTCTTC. It codes for CSAPPRTSGVYNEQFF.

This chain joins TRBV7-2 and TRBJ1-6, with 7 bases fitting TRBD1. CDR1 is SGHTA, CDR2 FQGNSA, per germline. Germline trimming cut 4 bases from V and 11 bases from J; bases unmatched to any gene: 8. There are 14 residues in the CDR3. This CDR3 reads CASSSETGRPPLHF. In nucleotides, the CDR3 is TGTGCCAGCAGCTCCGAGACAGGGCGGCCACCCCTCCACTTT.

V usage is TRBV9 and J usage is TRBJ2-1; 9 nucleotides line up with TRBD2. Per germline, CDR1 SGDLS and CDR2 YYNGEE. The CDR3 totals 14 residues. V lost 6 bases and J lost 6; bases outside the gene matches: 7. CDR3 bases: TGTGCCAGCACCCCTAGCGGGGATTCCAATGAGCAGTTCTTC. Protein product: CASTPSGDSNEQFF.

This rearrangement joins TRBV5-1 to TRBJ2-1; 7 nucleotides line up with TRBD2. Germline values: CDR1 SGHRS, CDR2 YFSETQ. The V gene end was trimmed by 0 bases and the J gene end by 5 bases; junction bases not matched to a gene: 11. The CDR3 has 17 residues. This CDR3 is CASSLGFGRERDNEQFF. The CDR3 DNA reads TGCGCCAGCAGCTTGGGATTCGGGCGGGAGAGGGACAATGAGCAGTTCTTC. Drawing the rest from reference TRBV5-1 and TRBJ2-1, the complete variable domain is KAGVTQTPRYLIKTRGQQVTLSCSPISGHRSVSWYQQTPGQGLQFLFEYFSETQRNKGNFPGRFSGRQFSNSRSEMNVSTLELGDSALYLCASSLGFGRERDNEQFFGPGTRLTVL.

This chain links TRBV12-3 or TRBV12-4 with TRBJ2-1; tentative D call: TRBD1 (6 bases). The CDR3 length is 14 residues. V dropped 1 base and J dropped 10 bases, with 14 bases sitting between them. The DNA for the CDR3 is TGTGCCAGCAGTTTAGGTGGGTCTACAGGGGAGCAGTTCTTC. Amino acid sequence: CASSLGGSTGEQFF.

The chain joins TRBV6-5 to TRBJ2-3, with D unclear. This CDR3 region has 15 residues. Trimming left V 6 bases short and J 2 bases short, with 15 bases between. Germline-derived CDR1 and CDR2 are MNHEY and SVGAGI. CDR3 loop: CASSRPGYDTDTQYF. CDR3 bases: TGTGCCAGCAGCCGTCCTGGTTATGACACAGATACGCAGTATTTT.

The chain carries TRBV12-3 or TRBV12-4 and TRBJ2-1; 11 bases are shared with TRBD2. The CDR3 extends over 18 amino acids. The V segment lost 5 bases and the J segment 4 bases; nucleotides outside the gene matches: 13. The chain's CDR3 is CASSPFSTSGAGYNEQFF. Here the CDR3 DNA reads TGTGCCAGCAGTCCGTTCTCGACTAGCGGGGCGGGGTACAATGAGCAGTTCTTC.

There are a few counts of this clonotype. This chain joins TRBV4-3 and TRBJ2-5, with D perhaps TRBD1 or TRBD2 (7 bases each). Germline values: CDR1 LGHNA, CDR2 YSLEER. Trimming left V 1 base short and J 5 bases short, with 14 bases between. The CDR3 spans 15 residues. CDR3 bases: TGCGCCAGCAGCCAAGCGTCAGGGGGAGGGGAGACCCAGTACTTC. It codes for CASSQASGGGETQYF.

This rearrangement joins TRBV6-5 to TRBJ1-1, with TRBD1 as a possible D gene (6 bases). Per germline, CDR1 MNHEY and CDR2 SVGAGI. The CDR3 has 15 amino acids. V was clipped by 2 bases and J by 4 bases, with 14 bases between them. CDR3 DNA sequence: TGTGCCAGCAGTTACACGGACAGCCCGAGCACTGAAGCTTTCTTT. This codes for CASSYTDSPSTEAFF.

The table lists this clonotype with a few counts. The genes are TRBV28 and TRBJ1-6, with TRBD1 matching 9 bases. Germline CDR1 MDHEN, CDR2 SYDVKM. This CDR3 is 15 amino acids long. The CDR3 DNA is TGTGCTGGGGGGACAGGGCCGTCCTATAATTCACCCCTCCACTTT. Translated, it gives CAGGTGPSYNSPLHF.

This clonotype appeared a few times. V gene TRBV20-1 combines with J gene TRBJ2-7, with D possibly being TRBD2 (6 bases). The V end was cut by 0 bases, the J end by 0 bases, with 15 bases between. The CDR3 has 16 residues. Germline V gives CDR1 DFQATT, CDR2 SNEGSKA (reference sequence). The CDR3: CSARDRGLSPSYEQYF. Here the CDR3 DNA reads TGCAGTGCTAGAGATCGGGGACTGTCCCCCTCCTACGAGCAGTACTTC.

This clonotype came up many times. The V and J genes are TRBV5-6 and TRBJ2-5; D not resolved. The germline V gene has CDR1 SGHDT and CDR2 YYEEEE. V gave up 6 bases and J gave up 12 bases, with 27 bases separating them. This CDR3 has 15 residues. As DNA, the CDR3 is TGTGCCAGCATTGGTGCTGCGAGCGACACGATAACAGAGTACTTC. As protein: CASIGAASDTITEYF.

This clonotype was observed at least ten times. At one end, the junction sequence differs from germline, possibly due to a read error. The rearrangement uses TRBV5-1 and TRBJ2-1; D is unresolved. The CDR3 has 13 amino acids. Germline CDR1 and CDR2: SGHRS and YFSETQ. In DNA form, the CDR3 reads TGCGCCAGCAGCGAGCTAGATCTCGGAACACTAATCTTC. Its translation is CASSELDLGTLIF.

There are a few counts of this clonotype. V and J are TRBV12-3 or TRBV12-4 and TRBJ1-6; the D gene is possibly TRBD1 (6 bases). With 2 bases removed from V and 6 bases from J, the gap between germline ends came to 8 bases. This CDR3 comprises 14 residues. The CDR3 sequence: CASSLTRGNSPLHF. Here the CDR3 DNA reads TGTGCCAGCAGTTTAACCAGGGGTAATTCACCCCTCCACTTT.